This T cell receptor beta chain was recorded in a study of blood T cell repertoires in COVID-19. Two negative PCRs, clearance, or symptom resolution were required of recovered Cohort 3 donors. Libraries were prepared by immunoSEQ multiplex PCR; TCRdb keeps only in-frame clonotypes and omits some of them. The sample holds about 100,000 clones, 80% to 90% seen once. The CDR3 runs to 13 residues. Germline CDR1 is MGHDK and CDR2 is SYGVNS. V gave up 3 bases and J gave up 6 bases, with 10 bases separating them. This TCR came from a woman in her forties or fifties who had recovered from COVID-19. The genes are TRBV25-1 and TRBJ2-3; D may be TRBD1 (6 bases). The sample comprised PBMCs or T cells enriched from blood (not recorded which). The CDR3 loop reads CASSDRGTDTQYF. CDR3 in DNA: TGTGCCAGCAGTGACAGGGGAACGGATACGCAGTATTTT.